This T cell receptor (beta chain) was retrieved from a study of control samples from healthy donors and cancer patients. This CDR3 has 16 residues. V was pared by 5 bases and J by 8 bases, with 10 bases of the junction left unmatched. In germline, CDR1 is SNHLY, CDR2 FYNNEI. Assay: immunoSEQ multiplex PCR; the TCRdb copy retains only in-frame clones and omits some. The sample has about 190,000 clones; 91% are singletons. V usage is TRBV2 and J usage is TRBJ2-1, with TRBD2 matching 12 bases. The clonotype was recovered from a man aged 25-40 years in good health. The sequencing input was blood. For the CDR3, the DNA is TGTGCCAGCAGTAGGTCGCCTAGCGGGGGGGCCTATGAGCAGTTCTTC. It is translated as CASSRSPSGGAYEQFF.